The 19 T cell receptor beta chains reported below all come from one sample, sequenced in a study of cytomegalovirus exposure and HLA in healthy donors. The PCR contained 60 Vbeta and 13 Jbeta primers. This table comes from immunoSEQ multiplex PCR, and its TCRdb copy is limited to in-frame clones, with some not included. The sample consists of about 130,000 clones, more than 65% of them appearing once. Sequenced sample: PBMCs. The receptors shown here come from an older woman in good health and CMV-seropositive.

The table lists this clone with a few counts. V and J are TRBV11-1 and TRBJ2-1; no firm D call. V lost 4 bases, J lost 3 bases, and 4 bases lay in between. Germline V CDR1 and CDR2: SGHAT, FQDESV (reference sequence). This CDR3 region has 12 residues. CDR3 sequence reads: CASSSVYNEQFF. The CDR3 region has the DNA TGTGCCAGCAGCTCCGTCTACAATGAGCAGTTCTTC. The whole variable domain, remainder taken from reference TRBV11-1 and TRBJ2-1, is EAEVAQSPRYKITEKSQAVAFWCDPISGHATLYWYRQILGQGPELLVQFQDESVVDDSQLPKDRFSAERLKGVDSTLKIQPAELGDSAMYLCASSSVYNEQFFGPGTRLTVL.

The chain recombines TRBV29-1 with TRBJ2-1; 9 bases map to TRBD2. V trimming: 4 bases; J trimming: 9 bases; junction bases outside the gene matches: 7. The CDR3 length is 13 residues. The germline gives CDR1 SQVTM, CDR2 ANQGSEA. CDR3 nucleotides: TGCAGCGTTGGGGGTAGCGGGGGACGTGAGCAGTTCTTC. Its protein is CSVGGSGGREQFF.

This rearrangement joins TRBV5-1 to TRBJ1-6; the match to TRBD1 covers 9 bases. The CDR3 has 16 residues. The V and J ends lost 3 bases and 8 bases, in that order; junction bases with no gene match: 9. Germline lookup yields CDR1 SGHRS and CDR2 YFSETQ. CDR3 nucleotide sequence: TGCGCCAGCAGCTATGACAGGGGGATCCTGGATTCACCCCTCCACTTT. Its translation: CASSYDRGILDSPLHF. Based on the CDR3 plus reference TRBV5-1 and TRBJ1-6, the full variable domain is KAGVTQTPRYLIKTRGQQVTLSCSPISGHRSVSWYQQTPGQGLQFLFEYFSETQRNKGNFPGRFSGRQFSNSRSEMNVSTLELGDSALYLCASSYDRGILDSPLHFGNGTRLTVT.

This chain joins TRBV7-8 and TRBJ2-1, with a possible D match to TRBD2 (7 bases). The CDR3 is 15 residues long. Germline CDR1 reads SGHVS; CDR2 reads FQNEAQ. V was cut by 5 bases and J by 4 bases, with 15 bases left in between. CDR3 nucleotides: TGTGCCAGCAGCCAGGATAGGGGGGGGTACAATGAGCAGTTCTTC. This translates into CASSQDRGGYNEQFF.

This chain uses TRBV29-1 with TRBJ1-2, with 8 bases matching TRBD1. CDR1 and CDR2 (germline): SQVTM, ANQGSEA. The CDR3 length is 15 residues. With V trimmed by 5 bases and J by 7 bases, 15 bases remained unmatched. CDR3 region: CSVSRSAGGASGYTF. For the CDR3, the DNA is TGCAGCGTTTCTCGGTCGGCAGGGGGCGCCTCTGGCTACACCTTC. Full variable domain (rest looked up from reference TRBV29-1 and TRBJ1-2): SAVISQKPSRDICQRGTSLTIQCQVDSQVTMMFWYRQQPGQSLTLIATANQGSEATYESGFVIDKFPISRPNLTFSTLTVSNMSPEDSSIYLCSVSRSAGGASGYTFGSGTRLTVV.

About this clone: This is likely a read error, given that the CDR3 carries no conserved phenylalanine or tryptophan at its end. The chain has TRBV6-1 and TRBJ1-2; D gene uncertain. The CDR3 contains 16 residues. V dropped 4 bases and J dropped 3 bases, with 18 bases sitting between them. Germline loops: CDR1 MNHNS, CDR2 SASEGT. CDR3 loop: CASSVEGTQAHYGYTL. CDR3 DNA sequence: TGTGCCAGCAGTGTAGAAGGTACACAAGCCCACTATGGCTACACCCTC.

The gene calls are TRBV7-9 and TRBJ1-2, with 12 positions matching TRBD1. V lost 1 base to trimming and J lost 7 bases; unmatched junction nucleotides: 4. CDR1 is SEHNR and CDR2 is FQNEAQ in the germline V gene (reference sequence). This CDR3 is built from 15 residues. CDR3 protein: CASSLVSGQGAGYTF. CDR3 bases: TGTGCCAGCAGCTTAGTTTCGGGACAGGGGGCTGGCTACACCTTC.

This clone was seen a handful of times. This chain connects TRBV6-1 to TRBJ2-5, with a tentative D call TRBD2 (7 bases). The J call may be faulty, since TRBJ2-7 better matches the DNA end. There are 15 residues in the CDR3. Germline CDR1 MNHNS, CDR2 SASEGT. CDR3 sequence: CASGEWGAGGAEQYF. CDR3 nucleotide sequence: TGTGCCAGCGGCGAGTGGGGGGCTGGGGGGGCCGAGCAGTACTTC.

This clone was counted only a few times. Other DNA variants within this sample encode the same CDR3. CDR3 protein: CASESRGSPGQPQHF. CDR3 coding DNA: TGTGCTAGTGAATCTAGAGGTTCCCCCGGTCAGCCCCAGCATTTT. V usage is TRBV12-5 and J usage is TRBJ1-5, with D unresolved. Germline V CDR1 and CDR2: LGHNT, FRNRAP. Trimming removed 7 bases from V and 6 bases from J, with 19 bases in between. The CDR3 spans 15 residues. Variable domain in full (rest from reference TRBV12-5 and TRBJ1-5): DARVTQTPRHKVTEMGQEVTMRCQPILGHNTVFWYRQTMMQGLELLAYFRNRAPLDDSGMPKDRFSAEMPDATLATLKIQPSEPRDSAVYFCASESRGSPGQPQHFGDGTRLSIL.

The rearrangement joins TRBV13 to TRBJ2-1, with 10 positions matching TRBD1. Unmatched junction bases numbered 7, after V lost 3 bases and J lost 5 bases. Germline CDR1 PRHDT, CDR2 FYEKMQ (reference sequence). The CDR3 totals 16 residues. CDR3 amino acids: CASSFSGTGDNNEQFF. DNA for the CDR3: TGTGCCAGCAGCTTCTCCGGGACAGGGGACAACAATGAGCAGTTCTTC.

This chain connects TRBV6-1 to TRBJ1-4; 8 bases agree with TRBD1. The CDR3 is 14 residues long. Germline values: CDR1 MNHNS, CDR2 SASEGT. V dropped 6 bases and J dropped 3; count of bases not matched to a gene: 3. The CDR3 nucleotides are TGTGCCAGCAGCAGACAGGGGTCTAATGAAAAACTGTTTTTT. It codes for CASSRQGSNEKLFF.

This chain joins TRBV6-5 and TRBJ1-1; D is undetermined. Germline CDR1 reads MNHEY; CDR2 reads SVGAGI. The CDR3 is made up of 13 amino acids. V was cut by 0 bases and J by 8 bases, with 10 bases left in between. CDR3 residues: CASSYSIPQEAFF. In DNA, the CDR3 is TGTGCCAGCAGTTACTCGATACCTCAGGAAGCTTTCTTT.

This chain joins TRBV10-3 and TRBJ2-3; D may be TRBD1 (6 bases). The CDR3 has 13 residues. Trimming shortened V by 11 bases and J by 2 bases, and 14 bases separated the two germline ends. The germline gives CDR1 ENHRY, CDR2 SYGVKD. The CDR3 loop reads CAAQGQLTDTQYF. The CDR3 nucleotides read TGTGCCGCACAGGGCCAACTCACAGATACGCAGTATTTT.

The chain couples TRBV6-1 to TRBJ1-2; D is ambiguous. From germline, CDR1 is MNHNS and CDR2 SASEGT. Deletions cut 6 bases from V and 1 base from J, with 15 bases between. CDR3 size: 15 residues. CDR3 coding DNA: TGTGCCAGCAGCGTAAGATTGGGCAATAACTATGGCTACACCTTC. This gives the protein CASSVRLGNNYGYTF.

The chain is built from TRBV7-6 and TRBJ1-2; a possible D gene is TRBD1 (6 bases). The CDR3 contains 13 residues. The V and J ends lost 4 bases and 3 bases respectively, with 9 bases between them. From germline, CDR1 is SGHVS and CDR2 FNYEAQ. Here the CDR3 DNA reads TGTGCCAGCAGCTCCGGACAGTACTATGGCTACACCTTC. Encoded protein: CASSSGQYYGYTF.

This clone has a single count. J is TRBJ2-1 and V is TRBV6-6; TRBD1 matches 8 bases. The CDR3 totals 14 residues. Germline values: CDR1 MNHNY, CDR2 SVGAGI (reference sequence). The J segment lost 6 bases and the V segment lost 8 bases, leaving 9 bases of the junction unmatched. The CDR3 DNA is TGTGCCAGCGCCGGAGACAGGGGCTTCAATGAGCAGTTCTTC. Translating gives CASAGDRGFNEQFF.

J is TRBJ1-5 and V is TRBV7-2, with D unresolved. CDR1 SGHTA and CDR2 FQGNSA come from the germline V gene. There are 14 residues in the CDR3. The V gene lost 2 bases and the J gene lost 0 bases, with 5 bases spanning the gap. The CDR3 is CASSLYYSNQPQHF. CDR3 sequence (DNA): TGTGCCAGCAGCTTATATTATAGCAATCAGCCCCAGCATTTT. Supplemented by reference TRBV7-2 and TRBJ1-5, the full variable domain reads GAGVSQSPSNKVTEKGKDVELRCDPISGHTALYWYRQSLGQGLEFLIYFQGNSAPDKSGLPSDRFSAERTGGSVSTLTIQRTQQEDSAVYLCASSLYYSNQPQHFGDGTRLSIL.

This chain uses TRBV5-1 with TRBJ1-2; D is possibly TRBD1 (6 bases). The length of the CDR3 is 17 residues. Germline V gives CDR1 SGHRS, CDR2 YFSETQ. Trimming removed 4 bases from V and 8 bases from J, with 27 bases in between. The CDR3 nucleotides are TGCGCCAGCAGCCTAGAAACTGGACAGATAGCAGCGAGAGGCTACACCTTC. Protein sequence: CASSLETGQIAARGYTF.

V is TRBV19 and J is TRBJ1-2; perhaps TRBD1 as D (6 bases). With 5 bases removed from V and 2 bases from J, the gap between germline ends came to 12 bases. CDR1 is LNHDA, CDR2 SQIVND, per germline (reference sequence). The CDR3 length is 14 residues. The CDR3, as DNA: TGTGCCAGTAGTCCACCCCAGGGGAACTATGGCTACACCTTC. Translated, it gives CASSPPQGNYGYTF.